Below are 17 T cell receptor beta chains sequenced from a single sample in a study of T-cell memory formation after mild COVID-19. TCRdb reprocessed the 5' RACE reads via MiXCR and lists one record per CDR3 protein. The table lists about 410,000 distinct CDR3 sequences, over 15% of them singletons. Sample: PBMCs or a T cell subset sorted from them (not recorded which). Receptors were obtained from a man aged 18 to 29 who had mild COVID-19 (a few samples of this study predate the infection). Cell type and time point are not known.

This clonotype has a count of ten or more. The rearrangement joins TRBV4-1 to TRBJ2-3, with 10 positions matching TRBD2. The CDR3 extends over 15 amino acids. CDR1 and CDR2 from the germline V gene are MGHRA and YSYEKL. The trim removed 0 bases at V and 8 bases at J, leaving 5 bases unmatched. CDR3 DNA sequence: TGCGCCAGCAGCCAAGATCGGGGACTAGCGCCTACGCAGTATTTT. Amino acid sequence: CASSQDRGLAPTQYF.

This clonotype has a handful of counts. The chain couples TRBV2 to TRBJ2-7; D may be TRBD2 (6 bases). The germline gives CDR1 SNHLY, CDR2 FYNNEI. Trimming shortened V by 0 bases and J by 4 bases, and 13 bases separated the two germline ends. CDR3 length: 15 amino acids. The CDR3 sequence: CASSEAVAGRYEQYF. The CDR3, as DNA: TGTGCCAGCAGTGAAGCCGTGGCGGGGAGATACGAGCAGTACTTC. The full variable domain, its missing parts supplied by reference TRBV2 and TRBJ2-7, is EPEVTQTPSHQVTQMGQEVILRCVPISNHLYFYWYRQILGQKVEFLVSFYNNEISEKSEIFDDQFSVERPDGSNFTLKIRSTKLEDSAMYFCASSEAVAGRYEQYFGPGTRLTVT.

The rearrangement links TRBV4-3 to TRBJ2-3; D gene uncertain. V lost 0 bases, J lost 6 bases, and 7 bases lay in between. The CDR3 runs to 13 residues. In germline, CDR1 is LGHNA, CDR2 YSLEER. The CDR3 is CASSQDPVDTQYF. CDR3 bases: TGCGCCAGCAGCCAAGATCCGGTGGATACGCAGTATTTT.

This clonotype was seen a few times. The chain combines TRBV3-1 with TRBJ1-2; D is perhaps TRBD1 (6 bases). The CDR3 runs to 19 residues. The V and J ends lost 4 bases and 3 bases respectively, with 27 bases between them. The germline CDR1 and CDR2 sequences are LGHDT and YNNKEL (reference sequence). In DNA, the CDR3 is TGTGCCAGCAGCCCAAACAACGATCTCGGACAGCCTGAAGACTATGGCTACACCTTC. This encodes CASSPNNDLGQPEDYGYTF.

This clonotype was observed a few times. This chain joins TRBV5-1 and TRBJ2-3; D might be TRBD1 (6 bases). The length of the CDR3 is 14 residues. Germline V gene lookup returns CDR1 SGHRS and CDR2 YFSETQ. Trimming took 8 bases from V and 3 from J, leaving 16 bases between them. As DNA, the CDR3 is TGCGCCAGTTCACGTGAGGGGGTAACAGATACGCAGTATTTT. This encodes CASSREGVTDTQYF.

This clonotype was observed a few times. The chain links TRBV6-2 or TRBV6-3 to TRBJ1-4; D may be TRBD1 (5 bases). Per the germline V gene, CDR1 is MNHEY and CDR2 is SVGEGT. This CDR3 has 15 amino acids. The V and J ends lost 2 bases and 8 bases respectively, with 15 bases between them. DNA for the CDR3: TGTGCCAGCAGTTACGCCTCGGGACCTCAAGAAAAACTGTTTTTT. It translates to CASSYASGPQEKLFF.

V usage is TRBV12-3 or TRBV12-4 and J usage is TRBJ2-1; 8 nucleotides agree with TRBD2. Germline trimming cut 0 bases from V and 5 bases from J; bases unmatched to any gene: 9. CDR3 length: 17 residues. The CDR3 loop reads CASSLARLAGPDNEQFF. In DNA form, the CDR3 reads TGTGCCAGCAGTTTAGCGCGGCTAGCGGGCCCCGACAATGAGCAGTTCTTC.

V usage is TRBV24-1 and J usage is TRBJ1-1, with D possibly being TRBD1 (5 bases). Germline V gene data show CDR1 as KGHDR and CDR2 as SFDVKD. This CDR3 has 17 residues. With 4 bases removed from V and 4 bases from J, the gap between germline ends came to 21 bases. CDR3 sequence reads: CATSERLWLGVGTEAFF. CDR3 in DNA: TGTGCCACCAGTGAGAGATTATGGTTGGGGGTCGGCACTGAAGCTTTCTTT.

Remarks on this clonotype: The germline gene is not matched at one end of the junction; a read error may be the cause. The gene calls are TRBV4-3 and TRBJ1-2; perhaps TRBD1 as D (5 bases). In germline, CDR1 is LGHNA, CDR2 YSLEER. The CDR3 runs 17 residues. This CDR3 is CASRQELPRWTSFGYTF. DNA of the CDR3: TGCGCCAGCAGACAAGAGCTCCCCCGGTGGACAAGCTTTGGCTACACCTTC.

The gene calls are TRBV20-1 and TRBJ2-5, with D possibly TRBD2 on 6 matching bases. Germline V CDR1 and CDR2: DFQATT, SNEGSKA (reference sequence). V dropped 1 base and J dropped 4 bases, with 7 bases sitting between them. The CDR3 totals 12 residues. The CDR3 nucleotides are TGCAGTGCTAGAGCGGGGGTAGAGACCCAGTACTTC. Its translation is CSARAGVETQYF.

The V gene is TRBV7-9, the J gene TRBJ1-5; D gene unclear. There are 16 residues in the CDR3. V was cut by 3 bases and J by 4 bases, with 16 bases left in between. Germline lookup yields CDR1 SEHNR and CDR2 FQNEAQ (reference sequence). In nucleotides, the CDR3 is TGTGCCAGCAGCTTTTGGGGTGAGCACCCGAATCAGCCCCAGCATTTT. Its protein product is CASSFWGEHPNQPQHF.

Notes on this clonotype: At one end the junction does not follow the germline gene, possibly because of a read error. The chain has TRBV4-1 and TRBJ1-5, with D possibly being TRBD1 (5 bases). This CDR3 has 16 residues. In germline, CDR1 is MGHRA, CDR2 YSYEKL. CDR3 nucleotide sequence: TGCGACAGCAGCCAAGATCCGGGAGGGGGCAATCAGCCCCAGCATTTT. Protein: CDSSQDPGGGNQPQHF.

The chain links TRBV18 to TRBJ1-2; maybe TRBD1 (5 bases). V shed 5 bases and J shed 5 bases, with 18 bases lying between them. CDR3 length: 15 amino acids. Germline lookup yields CDR1 KGHSH and CDR2 LQKENI. This chain's CDR3 is CASSSGAAGRYGYTF. CDR3 DNA sequence: TGTGCCAGCTCATCTGGGGCCGCCGGAAGGTATGGCTACACCTTC.

This clonotype has more than one count but fewer than ten. This chain joins TRBV23-1 and TRBJ1-5, with 7 positions matching TRBD1. TRBV23-1 is an ORF, with its function uncertain. The V gene end was trimmed by 8 bases and the J gene end by 0 bases; junction bases not matched to a gene: 10. This CDR3 spans 16 amino acids. This CDR3 reads CASAQTTGSSNQPQHF. In nucleotides, the CDR3 is TGCGCCAGCGCCCAGACGACAGGGTCTAGCAATCAGCCCCAGCATTTT.

This sequence joins TRBV11-2 and TRBJ2-7; D gene ambiguous. Looked up from germline, CDR1 is SGHAT and CDR2 is FQNNGV. The CDR3 sequence is 14 residues long. Trimming took off 4 bases at V and 4 bases at J, with 14 bases between the two ends. The CDR3 region has the DNA TGTGCCAGCAGCTCGGGCCCCGGACGATACGAGCAGTACTTC. Protein product: CASSSGPGRYEQYF.

V is TRBV11-2 and J is TRBJ1-2; possibly TRBD1 for D (5 bases). This CDR3 has 13 amino acids. V gave up 8 bases and J gave up 8 bases, with 18 bases separating them. The germline gives CDR1 SGHAT, CDR2 FQNNGV. DNA of the CDR3: TGTGCCAGCGGACCCAGGGAGAGTGAGGGCTACACCTTC. It encodes CASGPRESEGYTF.

The chain carries TRBV5-8 and TRBJ2-3, with 9 bases fitting TRBD1. This CDR3 has 14 residues. Trimming removed 5 bases from V and 5 bases from J; junction bases left unmatched: 6. Germline CDR1 is SGHTS and CDR2 is YDEGEE. The CDR3 sequence is CASSRQGGGDTQYF. Written as DNA, the CDR3 is TGTGCCAGCAGTCGACAGGGGGGAGGAGATACGCAGTATTTT.